The rows below give T cell receptor beta chains drawn from one sample of a study of cytotoxic CD8 clonotypes in ibrutinib-treated CLL. Libraries were prepared by immunoSEQ multiplex PCR; TCRdb keeps only in-frame clonotypes and omits some of them. The profile covers about 68,000 clones, with about 63% appearing a single time and 5.7% taken by the ten largest. The input for sequencing was PBMCs, taken after 12 months of ibrutinib treatment. These receptors were obtained from a human donor with chronic lymphocytic leukemia. The CDR3 runs from the conserved cysteine through the conserved F or W. Fields, in order: J gene, V gene, D gene, clone size, CDR3 DNA, CDR3 protein. The D gene is left open where the match is weak. Clone size is shown for a subset of rows, as once, few, many or a class of expanded clone.

TRBJ1-2	TRBV15	TRBD1	NA	TGTGCCACCAGCACAGGACAGGGGGCACCCTATGGCTACACCTTC	CATSTGQGAPYGYTF
TRBJ2-7	TRBV7-2	NA	NA	TGTGCCAGCAGCCCCCGGAGGGGCGAAGACGAGCAGTACTTC	CASSPRRGEDEQYF
TRBJ2-3	TRBV7-3	NA	NA	TGTGCCAGCAGCTCAGCAGGGGGGAGCACAGATACGCAGTATTTT	CASSSAGGSTDTQYF
TRBJ1-5	TRBV6-7	TRBD1	NA	TGTGCCAGCAGTTACTCGACAGGGAATAGCAATCAGCCCCAGCATTTT	CASSYSTGNSNQPQHF
TRBJ1-2	TRBV9	NA	few	TGTGCCAGCAGCGCGGGGGGACAAACTAACTATGGCTACACCTTC	CASSAGGQTNYGYTF
TRBJ1-1	TRBV2	NA	NA	TGTGCCAGCAGTGAAGGAGGGCGCGGAACTGAAGCTTTCTTT	CASSEGGRGTEAFF
TRBJ2-5	TRBV7-3	TRBD2	NA	TGTGCCAGCAGCTCCCGGAGCGGGGGATCCCAAGAGACCCAGTACTTC	CASSSRSGGSQETQYF
TRBJ1-2	TRBV6-5	NA	NA	TGTGCCAGCAGTTACTCCAGGGGTTTTCACTATGGCTACACCTTC	CASSYSRGFHYGYTF
TRBJ2-5	TRBV18	TRBD1	once	TGTGCCAGCTCACCAACGGGACAGGATTCGGGTGAGACCCAGTACTTC	CASSPTGQDSGETQYF
TRBJ2-2	TRBV29-1	NA	NA	TGCAGCGTTGAAGAAGCGGCGAACACCGGGGAGCTGTTTTTT	CSVEEAANTGELFF
TRBJ2-1	TRBV18	TRBD2	NA	TGTGCCAGCTCACCACCGTCGGGCGGGGGGGCAGGAGAGCAGTTCTTC	CASSPPSGGGAGEQFF
TRBJ2-1	TRBV5-6	TRBD1	few	TGTGCCAGCAGCTTGGGGACAGGGCCCTACAATGAGCAGTTCTTC	CASSLGTGPYNEQFF
TRBJ2-6	TRBV19	NA	few	TGTGCCAGTAGTGGGCAGGCTGGGGCCAACGTCCTGACTTTC	CASSGQAGANVLTF
TRBJ1-1	TRBV7-9	TRBD1	NA	TGTGCCAGCAGCTTACTTAGCTCCGGGACAGCCGAAGCTTTCTTT	CASSLLSSGTAEAFF
TRBJ2-7	TRBV2	NA	few	TGTGCCAGCAGCGTCGGGACCTACGAGCAGTACTTC	CASSVGTYEQYF
TRBJ1-2	TRBV14	NA	NA	TGTGCCAGCAGCCAAGGGCAAACCTATGGCTACACCTTC	CASSQGQTYGYTF
TRBJ1-1	TRBV15	TRBD1	few	TGTGCCACTTCGATCCGGGGACAGGGGAACACTGAAGCTTTCTTT	CATSIRGQGNTEAFF
TRBJ2-5	TRBV5-1	NA	NA	TGCGCCAGCAGCACAGGACAGACCCAAGAGACCCAGTACTTC	CASSTGQTQETQYF
TRBJ2-3	TRBV7-2	TRBD2	NA	TGTGCCAGCAGCTTAAGTAGCGGGGGGAGCACAGATACGCAGTATTTT	CASSLSSGGSTDTQYF
TRBJ2-7	TRBV6-5	NA	NA	TGTGCCAGCAGTTATAATGACTACGAGCAGTACTTC	CASSYNDYEQYF
TRBJ1-6	TRBV2	NA	few	TGTGCCAGCAGTGAACGGGCAGTCGGATCACCCCTCCACTTT	CASSERAVGSPLHF
TRBJ2-3	TRBV19	NA	NA	TGTGCCAGTAGTATACTTCTTCGACCAGATACGCAGTATTTT	CASSILLRPDTQYF
TRBJ2-7	TRBV27	TRBD1	NA	TGTGCCAGCAGTTTCTCGACAGGGTACCCGGTCGAGCAGTACTTC	CASSFSTGYPVEQYF
TRBJ2-7	TRBV19	TRBD1	NA	TGTGCCAGTAGTAAGGGACAGGGGACGTACGAGCAGTACTTC	CASSKGQGTYEQYF
TRBJ2-3	TRBV7-6	NA	NA	TGTGCCAGCAGCCGAGGGGATTTCCGCACAGATACGCAGTATTTT	CASSRGDFRTDTQYF
TRBJ1-2	TRBV5-6	NA	NA	TGTGCCAGCAGCCCAGACAAGAACTATGGCTACACCTTC	CASSPDKNYGYTF
TRBJ2-1	TRBV5-1	NA	few	TGCGCCAGCAGCCCCCGGGACGGATACAATGAGCAGTTCTTC	CASSPRDGYNEQFF
TRBJ2-7	TRBV5-1	TRBD2	NA	TGCGCCAGCAGCTTGGGGACTAGCGGGGCCTCCTACGAGCAGTACTTC	CASSLGTSGASYEQYF
TRBJ2-4	TRBV15	NA	NA	TGTGCCACCAGCAGAGTAGAAGGAGCCAAAAACATTCAGTACTTC	CATSRVEGAKNIQYF
TRBJ2-1	TRBV9	NA	NA	TGTGCCAGCAGCGCCGCGGGCAGGGGACCCTACAATGAGCAGTTCTTC	CASSAAGRGPYNEQFF
TRBJ2-7	TRBV6-6	NA	NA	TGTGCCAGCAGTTCAGGCCCCTACGAGCAGTACTTC	CASSSGPYEQYF
TRBJ2-1	TRBV2	NA	NA	TGTGCCAGCAGCCTCCCTGGGGGACCCAACCCCTACAATGAGCAGTTCTTC	CASSLPGGPNPYNEQFF